This TCR beta chain emerged from a study of cytomegalovirus exposure and HLA in healthy donors listed by TCRdb under 2017. Study-level background: According to an earlier analysis of several hundred of the donors, about 180 million T cells yielded over 90 million unique TCR beta sequences and more than 250 Gb of sequence data. Roughly 300 gigabases of sequencing data and 70 million to 100 million unique TCR sequences were included in an early release covering about 700 HLA-typed donors. The genetic ancestry cluster associated with self-reported Caucasian donors included around 76% of the roughly 380 genotyped donors. The aim of the study was to test whether cataloging public T cell receptors could identify signatures of past pathogen exposure. Using immunosequencing, the study profiled T cell repertoires from 666 subjects and related those repertoires to cytomegalovirus serostatus. Besides the first cohort of more than 650 subjects, a separate validation cohort made up of roughly 120 different subjects was used. To predict cytomegalovirus infection status, the study combined high-throughput TCR immunosequencing, statistical association of individual TCRs with disease status, and machine learning. A later analysis re-examined previously published TCR beta repertoires from 610 or so donors and added high-resolution HLA genotyping to investigate patterns of TCR occurrence. Rather than drawing on any new phenotypic data, the later analysis identified candidate immune exposures from TCR beta sequences and the way those sequences occurred across donors. To decide whether each TCR beta V gene segment behaved as functional or pseudogenic, an earlier analysis of some 580 of the donors relied on high-throughput TCR beta sequencing. Alongside the repertoire data, information on donor age, sex, ethnicity and CMV serostatus was compiled. A later genetic analysis used genome-wide SNP genotypes for about 55% of the 666 donors, treating that subset as a discovery cohort. All discovery cohort repertoires had been generated using a single sequencing platform. HLA typing covered class I and class II loci at four-digit resolution. The number of donors typed differed by locus, with 629-630 for A, B, C, DRB1 and DQB1, around 500 for DQA1, 600 to 610 for DPA1, and roughly 450 for DPB1. Several DR-DQ haplotypes were handled as single units for association and clustering, since linkage in the cohort was strong. Among 350 to 400 genotyped donors of the cohort, an average of around 240,000 unique TCR beta nucleotide sequences were sequenced per donor, about a sixth of them non-productive.

This clone was seen only a few times. This clone's antigen is unknown. No base qualities exist here, and no much larger clone lies one base off it. V was cut back by 2 bases and J by 2 bases, leaving a gap of 7 bases between them. The CDR3 goes from the cysteine to the phenylalanine over 14 residues. The entry retains the CDR3 DNA only, 42 bases that are in frame from base 1. The germline V gene encodes CDR1 MDHEN and CDR2 SYDVKM. Library creation used the immunoSEQ multiplex PCR assay. A mixture of 60 forward primers for TCR Vbeta segments and 13 reverse primers for TCR Jbeta segments was used in the multiplex PCR. Amplification of the CDR3 region of rearranged TCR beta genes was performed with a multiplex PCR assay on genomic DNA. The amplified TCR beta libraries were sequenced on the Illumina HiSeq System as 87-base-pair reads. From the authors' description of their analysis: A later analysis tallied roughly 78 million unique TCR beta chains across the 600 to 700 repertoires, and approximately 9.9 million of those chains were shared by two or more donors. Raw reads were error-corrected and collapsed into unique sequences with a nearest-neighbor algorithm that merged closely related sequences to remove PCR and sequencing errors. CDR3 sequences were aligned to IMGT reference sequences to assign V, D and J gene segments. For a sequence to be retained, a match of at least six nucleotides was required to both a V gene segment and a J gene segment. Rearrangements were called productive when the CDR3 lacked stop codons and stayed in frame with V and J; all others were non-productive. CDR3 was defined according to IMGT convention as the region running from the second conserved V-encoded cysteine to the conserved J-encoded phenylalanine. In an earlier analysis of around 540 of the donors, sequences lacking an unambiguous match to a single V gene segment were excluded. In an earlier analysis of approximately 550 of the donors, V segments were called functional above 56.7% productive rearrangements and were called segregating when the between-donor standard deviation exceeded 5%. A statistical classification framework was built to diagnose cytomegalovirus status from the catalog of TCR beta chain sequences. V and J gene assignment, in a later analysis, came from comparing TCR nucleotide sequences with IMGT/GENE-DB human TR gene sequences. A later analysis assigned CDR3 sequences and most-parsimonious VDJ recombination scenarios with the TCRdist pipeline. A later analysis defined each TCR beta chain by its CDR3 amino acid sequence plus V-gene family, and excluded reads lacking a unique V-gene family. In a later analysis, 500 to 700 highly shared, low-generation-probability nucleotide sequences were removed to address suspected cross-contamination and a sequencing artifact. For each public chain, a later analysis derived a clonal expansion index from normalized ranks of inferred template counts within each repertoire. A later analysis computed generation probabilities with a VDJ recombination model fitted to out-of-frame rearrangements, and checked the results against IGoR. Hypergeometric tests were used in a later analysis to score TCR-TCR, TCR-HLA and TCR-CMV co-occurrence, with a repertoire-size bias correction applied to the TCR pairs. In a later analysis, false discovery rates were estimated by permuting HLA or CMV assignments 20 times. In a later analysis, co-occurring TCRs were grouped with DBSCAN, and TCRdist sequence similarity was added when clustering was performed within HLA-allele-positive subsets. Repertoires with fewer than 30,000 or more than 120,000 public chains, plus five repertoires with anomalous nucleotide sharing, were excluded from co-occurrence clustering. Here the immuneACCESS table is served through TCRdb, limited to in-frame sequences with V and J called. Missing clones are a known gap in these copies; in checked studies unresolved V genes cover under half, and the rest lacks a known reason. V, J and clone size are those of that table, while D and trimming were read from the DNA. Recorded for this sample are around 120,000 clones; just over 15% of them occurred a single time. Jointly, the top ten make up 1.9% of the sample.

In total, 500 to 700 healthy bone marrow donors made up the cohort. All cohort members were sampled while nominally healthy, although unrecorded immune exposures were likely present. The donor tested CMV seronegative, placing the donor among the 350 to 400 seronegative members of the cohort. A peripheral blood sample was collected from each donor, and TCR beta sequencing was performed on peripheral blood mononuclear cells. The Qiagen DNeasy Blood Extraction Kit was used to extract genomic DNA from the blood cell samples. Beyond this particular receptor, the publication reports: A total of about 150 TCR beta chains were listed by the study as associated with cytomegalovirus. Compared with the approximately 700-donor mean, donors in an Asian-associated ancestry cluster had fewer N-insertions in productive TCRs, according to a later genetic analysis. The authors suggested that the approach could potentially be extended to other disease states and immunological phenotypes. According to a later analysis, TCR association rates differed among HLA loci, with DRB1 alleles showing the most associated TCRs and HLA-C alleles showing the fewest. About 17 rarely observed V segments, including chromosome 9 orphons, were excluded from the earlier analysis of about 500 of the donors because counts were too low. Assigning TCR associations to individual alleles was difficult when HLA alleles, especially DR and DQ, strongly co-occurred. In a later analysis, most CMV-associated TCR beta chains were found to appear HLA-restricted, with HLA associations seemingly driven largely by CMV exposure. Across donors, most TCR sequences were observed very rarely, whereas some public TCRs were present in many individuals. Because the 87-base-pair reads could not distinguish some IMGT-functional V segments, including TRBV6-2 and TRBV6-3, those segments were excluded. A later genetic analysis associated a missense DCLRE1C variant with V-gene and J-gene trimming of TCR beta chains, and an independent cohort replicated the association. A group of highly shared sequence variants was considered likely to be a technical artifact of the sequencing pipeline. Several of the top co-occurrence clusters appeared to be linked to parvovirus B19, influenza, CMV and Epstein-Barr virus, according to a later analysis. In both the original and validation cohorts, the classifier was reported to diagnose cytomegalovirus status with high specificity and sensitivity. Linkage disequilibrium might explain the correlated functional status among segregating V segments, but an unknown experimental factor could not be ruled out. A further reported finding was that TCR beta sequences accurately predicted the HLA-A and HLA-B alleles for most subjects in the first cohort. Three of the identified cytomegalovirus-associated TCR beta chains were confirmed in vitro to be specific for cytomegalovirus antigens. Because some donors lacked HLA typing at each locus, the association tests relied only on the typed subset. In a later analysis, HLA-associated TCR beta chains were found to be more clonally expanded and to have lower generation probabilities than equally common non-associated chains. Sequencing depth was assumed to be roughly uniform across donors in the presence/absence analyses, though that assumption may not hold. For the cohort, immune exposure information was limited to CMV serostatus. In an earlier analysis of around 500 of the donors, most TCR beta V segments appeared in productive rearrangements about 87% or about 30% of the time, broadly matching IMGT annotations. A later analysis associated 15,000 to 20,000 TCR beta sequences with specific HLA alleles at a false discovery rate of 0.05. This cohort had only TCR beta chains sequenced, and the lack of alpha or paired-chain data limited which features could be detected.

The chain employs TRBV28 and TRBJ1-5, and the D gene may be TRBD1, 5 bases matching. The sequence came from a woman aged 18 to 35 in good health and CMV-seronegative. The material sequenced was PBMCs. The encoded CDR3 is CASSLVQGNQPQHF. The bases are TGTGCCAGCAGTTTAGTACAGGGCAATCAGCCCCAGCATTTT.